Shown below are 5 T cell receptor beta chains from a single sample sequenced in a study of OX40 agonist ivuxolimab in advanced cancers. Some clones are missing from TCRdb's copy, which holds only in-frame ones; the method was immunoSEQ multiplex PCR. Altogether more than 80,000 clones are present, roughly 90% being singletons, with the ten largest covering 0.31%. Sequenced material: CD4+ or CD8+ T cells sorted from blood, taken in a trial of the OX40 agonist ivuxolimab. These receptor sequences come from an adult with an advanced solid tumor such as melanoma, head and neck, liver or kidney cancer.

The chain joins TRBV28 to TRBJ2-5; 8 bases are a match to TRBD2. The CDR3 extends over 14 amino acids. Per the germline V gene, CDR1 is MDHEN and CDR2 is SYDVKM. J lost 13 bases, V lost 5 bases, and 15 bases had no gene match. The chain's CDR3 is CASSPGLARGNRYF. CDR3 nucleotide sequence: TGTGCCAGCAGTCCTGGACTAGCCCGGGGGAACCGGTACTTC. The full variable domain, in which reference TRBV28 and TRBJ2-5 provide the parts outside the CDR3, is DVKVTQSSRYLVKRTGEKVFLECVQDMDHENMFWYRQDPGLGLRLIYFSYDVKMKEKGDIPEGYSVSREKKERFSLILESASTNQTSMYLCASSPGLARGNRYFGPGTRLLVL.

V and J are TRBV6-5 and TRBJ2-3; TRBD1 is a possible D gene (5 bases). The CDR3 is made up of 15 amino acids. CDR1 is MNHEY and CDR2 is SVGAGI in the germline V gene. Trimming cost V 6 bases and J 0 bases, with 13 bases left between them. The DNA of the CDR3 is TGTGCCAGCAGGATTCTAGGGGCTAGCACAGATACGCAGTATTTT. Its translation: CASRILGASTDTQYF.

This clone was seen more than once but under ten times. V is TRBV5-8 and J is TRBJ2-1; 9 bases align to TRBD1. The CDR3 extends over 15 amino acids. Germline V CDR1 and CDR2: SGHTS, YDEGEE. Trimming took 2 bases from V and 12 from J; bases not matched to a gene: 12. CDR3 sequence (DNA): TGTGCCAGCAGCTTAGGGACAGGGAGTTTACAAAGGCAGTTCTTC. This codes for CASSLGTGSLQRQFF.

V usage is TRBV5-1 and J usage is TRBJ2-7; maybe TRBD2 (6 bases). CDR1 and CDR2 from the germline V gene are SGHRS and YFSETQ. The V end lost 0 bases, the J end lost 3 bases, and 10 bases lay between the germline ends. This CDR3 is built from 14 residues. CDR3 loop: CASSLAGGLYEQYF. The CDR3 region has the DNA TGCGCCAGCAGCTTGGCCGGGGGACTCTACGAGCAGTACTTC.

This chain connects TRBV5-1 to TRBJ1-5; TRBD1 matches 9 bases. Germline values: CDR1 SGHRS, CDR2 YFSETQ. The V segment lost 4 bases and the J segment 1 base; nucleotides outside the gene matches: 3. The CDR3 consists of 15 residues. This chain's CDR3 is CASSLGQGSNQPQHF. The CDR3 DNA reads as TGCGCCAGCAGCCTAGGACAGGGGAGCAATCAGCCCCAGCATTTT. The full variable domain, with the rest looked up from reference TRBV5-1 and TRBJ1-5, is KAGVTQTPRYLIKTRGQQVTLSCSPISGHRSVSWYQQTPGQGLQFLFEYFSETQRNKGNFPGRFSGRQFSNSRSEMNVSTLELGDSALYLCASSLGQGSNQPQHFGDGTRLSIL.